This TCR beta chain is from a study of cytomegalovirus exposure and HLA in healthy donors. With 60 Vbeta and 13 Jbeta primers, the PCR was carried out. Sequencing was performed with immunoSEQ multiplex PCR; in TCRdb, only in-frame clones are kept and a portion is missing. The data show 150,000 or so clones, about 74% seen once. Unmatched junction bases numbered 10, after V lost 5 bases and J lost 6 bases. This CDR3 is 14 amino acids long. CDR1 is ENHRY and CDR2 is SYGVKD in the germline V gene. The clonotype was recovered from a man aged 35 to 55 in good health and CMV-seropositive. V usage is TRBV10-3 and J usage is TRBJ2-7; 7 nucleotides line up with TRBD1. Specimen: PBMCs. The CDR3 DNA reads TGTGCCATCAGTAAGGACAGGTCCGGCGGCGAGCAGTACTTC. Translating it yields CAISKDRSGGEQYF.